These 4 T cell receptor beta chains share one sample of origin, sequenced in a study of blood T cell repertoires in COVID-19. Libraries were prepared by immunoSEQ multiplex PCR; TCRdb keeps only in-frame clonotypes and omits some of them. The sample contains about 81,000 clones, about four fifths of which appear only once. The specimen sequenced was peripheral blood. The receptors here all came from a human donor in a cohort sampled during active COVID-19.

The gene calls are TRBV6-2 or TRBV6-3 and TRBJ1-2; a possible D gene is TRBD1 (6 bases). The length of the CDR3 is 13 residues. CDR1 and CDR2 from the germline V gene are MNHEY and SVGEGT. The V end lost 5 bases, the J end lost 7 bases, and 14 bases lay between the germline ends. CDR3 in DNA: TGTGCCAGCAGTCCAACAGGGACCCGTGGCTACACCTTC. It codes for CASSPTGTRGYTF.

The rearrangement links TRBV5-8 to TRBJ2-5, with unresolved D. The CDR3 loop spans 11 amino acids. CDR1 and CDR2 (germline): SGHTS, YDEGEE. Trimming removed 4 bases at V and 3 bases at J, with 4 bases between. The CDR3 reads CASSLKETQYF. CDR3 bases: TGTGCCAGCAGCCTAAAAGAGACCCAGTACTTC.

The chain has TRBV7-3 and TRBJ2-2; 13 bases are shared with TRBD2. The V gene end was trimmed by 0 bases and the J gene end by 0 bases; junction bases not matched to a gene: 4. CDR3 length equals 19 residues. Germline CDR1 is SGHTA and CDR2 is FQGTGA. This CDR3 is CASSLTPGTSGANTGELFF. The CDR3 nucleotides read TGTGCCAGCAGCTTAACGCCCGGGACTAGCGGGGCGAACACCGGGGAGCTGTTTTTT.

The chain is built from TRBV5-1 and TRBJ1-4; D is unclear. CDR1 and CDR2 from the germline V gene are SGHRS and YFSETQ. CDR3 size: 13 residues. Trimming took 4 bases from V and 7 from J, leaving 11 bases between them. The CDR3 region has the DNA TGCGCCAGCAGCCCAAAAGAGTCTGAAAAACTGTTTTTT. This translates into CASSPKESEKLFF.